What follows describes a single TCR beta chain. The antigen remains undetermined. Amplification used 60 Vbeta primers and 13 Jbeta primers. Repertoires were generated with immunoSEQ multiplex PCR, while TCRdb's copy carries only in-frame clones and drops some. The specimen's table records roughly 79,000 clones. The data originate from a study of cytomegalovirus exposure and HLA in healthy donors. For the study at large: Early on, a data release was issued that held 80 million to 90 million unique TCRs from HLA-typed donors.

Broader study findings: In all likelihood, a cluster of highly shared sequence variants was a sequencing artifact. Later analysis suggested most CMV-associated TCR beta chains were HLA-restricted.

CDR1 and CDR2 from the germline V gene are LNHNV and YYDKDF (reference sequence). V lost 3 bases to trimming and J lost 1 base, with 10 bases between them. This CDR3 has 15 residues. The sequencing sample was made of PBMCs. The chain uses TRBV15 and TRBJ1-5; D may be TRBD1 (5 bases). This clonotype was obtained from a young man in good health and CMV-seronegative. The CDR3 spells CATSRTELSNQPQHF. Written as DNA, the CDR3 is TGTGCCACCAGCAGGACAGAATTAAGCAATCAGCCCCAGCATTTT.